This is a list of T cell receptor beta chains from one sample in a study of blood T cell repertoires in COVID-19. Using immunoSEQ multiplex PCR, the repertoire was profiled, and TCRdb retains in-frame clones only, with some absent. Of tens of thousands of clones listed, roughly nine tenths are singletons. Sequences were obtained from peripheral blood. The origin of the receptors is an elderly man in a cohort sampled during active COVID-19. Each CDR3 is given with its conserved first and last residue. A D gene is named only where the DNA matches it firmly. Clone size is not always given. Where it is, it says once, few, many or a class for expanded clones.

CDR3aa: CASSLDTAEAFF; CDR3nt: TGTGCCAGCAGCCTCGACACCGCTGAAGCTTTCTTT; j_gene: TRBJ1-1; abundance: NA; d_gene: NA; v_gene: TRBV11-2
CDR3aa: CASSQERVPYNSPLHF; CDR3nt: TGCGCCAGCAGCCAAGAACGGGTCCCCTATAATTCACCCCTCCACTTT; j_gene: TRBJ1-6; abundance: NA; d_gene: NA; v_gene: TRBV4-1
CDR3aa: CASSSGQGAHEQYF; CDR3nt: TGTGCCAGCAGTTCAGGACAGGGGGCCCACGAGCAGTACTTC; j_gene: TRBJ2-7; abundance: NA; d_gene: TRBD1; v_gene: TRBV6-2/TRBV6-3
CDR3aa: CASSLVREKLFF; CDR3nt: TGTGCCAGCAGTCTAGTCCGTGAAAAACTGTTTTTT; j_gene: TRBJ1-4; abundance: NA; d_gene: NA; v_gene: TRBV12-3/TRBV12-4
CDR3aa: CASRMDRGQETQYF; CDR3nt: TGTGCCAGCAGGATGGACAGGGGGCAGGAGACCCAGTACTTC; j_gene: TRBJ2-5; abundance: NA; d_gene: TRBD1; v_gene: TRBV28
CDR3aa: CASSQDPPRGRSSPLHF; CDR3nt: TGTGCCAGCAGCCAAGATCCTCCCCGGGGGAGGAGTTCACCCCTCCACTTT; j_gene: TRBJ1-6; abundance: once; d_gene: NA; v_gene: TRBV3-1/TRBV3-2
CDR3aa: CASSDSLMNTEAFF; CDR3nt: TGTGCCAGCAGCGACAGCCTAATGAACACTGAAGCTTTCTTT; j_gene: TRBJ1-1; abundance: NA; d_gene: NA; v_gene: TRBV3-1/TRBV3-2
CDR3aa: CASSVGVRYTEAFF; CDR3nt: TGTGCCAGCAGTGTCGGGGTGAGATACACTGAAGCTTTCTTT; j_gene: TRBJ1-1; abundance: NA; d_gene: NA; v_gene: TRBV2
CDR3aa: CASSLRRLAGLQETQYF; CDR3nt: TGTGCCAGCAGCTTGAGGAGACTAGCGGGATTACAAGAGACCCAGTACTTC; j_gene: TRBJ2-5; abundance: NA; d_gene: TRBD2; v_gene: TRBV5-6
CDR3aa: CASSRQGVNEKLFF; CDR3nt: TGTGCCAGCAGTAGACAGGGGGTTAATGAAAAACTGTTTTTT; j_gene: TRBJ1-4; abundance: once; d_gene: TRBD1; v_gene: TRBV6-5
CDR3aa: CASSHPSTGELFF; CDR3nt: TGTGCCAGCAGCCATCCGAGCACCGGGGAGCTGTTTTTT; j_gene: TRBJ2-2; abundance: NA; d_gene: NA; v_gene: TRBV6-5
CDR3aa: CASSEAGTSSDTQYF; CDR3nt: TGTGCCAGTAGCGAAGCCGGGACTAGCTCGGATACGCAGTATTTT; j_gene: TRBJ2-3; abundance: NA; d_gene: TRBD2; v_gene: TRBV19
CDR3aa: CASSPPADTQYF; CDR3nt: TGTGCCAGCTCACCCCCCGCAGATACGCAGTATTTT; j_gene: TRBJ2-3; abundance: NA; d_gene: NA; v_gene: TRBV18
CDR3aa: CASSPGVGRRDSEQFF; CDR3nt: TGTGCCAGCAGCCCGGGGGTGGGACGGAGGGATTCGGAGCAGTTCTTC; j_gene: TRBJ2-1; abundance: NA; d_gene: NA; v_gene: TRBV5-6
CDR3aa: CASSSGGPGYNEQFF; CDR3nt: TGTGCCAGCTCTAGTGGAGGACCCGGTTACAATGAGCAGTTCTTC; j_gene: TRBJ2-1; abundance: NA; d_gene: NA; v_gene: TRBV14